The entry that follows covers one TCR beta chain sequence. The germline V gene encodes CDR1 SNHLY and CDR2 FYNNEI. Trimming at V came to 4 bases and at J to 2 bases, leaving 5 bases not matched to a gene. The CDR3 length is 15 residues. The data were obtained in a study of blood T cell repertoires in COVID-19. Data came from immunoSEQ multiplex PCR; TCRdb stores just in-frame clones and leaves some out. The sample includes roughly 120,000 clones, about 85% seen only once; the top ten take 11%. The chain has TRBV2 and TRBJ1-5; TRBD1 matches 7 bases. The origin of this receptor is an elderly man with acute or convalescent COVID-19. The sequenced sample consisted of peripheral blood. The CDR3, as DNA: TGTGCCAGCAGTGGGAGGGGGCAGCGCAATCAGCCCCAGCATTTT. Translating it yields CASSGRGQRNQPQHF.